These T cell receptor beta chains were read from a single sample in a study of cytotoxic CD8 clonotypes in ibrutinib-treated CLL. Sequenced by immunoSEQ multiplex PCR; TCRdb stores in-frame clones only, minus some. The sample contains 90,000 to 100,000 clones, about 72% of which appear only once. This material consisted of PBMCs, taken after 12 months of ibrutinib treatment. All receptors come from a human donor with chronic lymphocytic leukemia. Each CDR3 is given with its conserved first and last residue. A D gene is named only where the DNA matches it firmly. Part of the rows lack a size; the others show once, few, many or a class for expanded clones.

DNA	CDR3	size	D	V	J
TGCGCCAGCAGCTTGTACAGAAACACTGAAGCTTTCTTT	CASSLYRNTEAFF	-	-	TRBV5-1	TRBJ1-1
TGTGCCAGCAGCCCAGCGGGGGGGCCTGGGGACGAGCAGTACTTC	CASSPAGGPGDEQYF	-	TRBD2	TRBV28	TRBJ2-7
TGTGCCAGCAGTGAACTACCAGGGCCAACTTCTAGCAATCAGCCCCAGCATTTT	CASSELPGPTSSNQPQHF	-	-	TRBV6-1	TRBJ1-5
TGTGCCAGCAAGCGGCAACAGGGGTTAGGGTACGAGCAGTACTTC	CASKRQQGLGYEQYF	-	TRBD1	TRBV6-1	TRBJ2-7
TGTGCCAGCAGCTTAGCGGCGGGTGGGGCCGACGAGCAGTACTTC	CASSLAAGGADEQYF	-	-	TRBV7-6	TRBJ2-7
TGTGCCAGCAGCTTGGCGTTTCGGAAAGAGACCCAGTACTTC	CASSLAFRKETQYF	-	-	TRBV5-8	TRBJ2-5
TGTGCCAGCGGGATAGCGGGCGGTTTGAGGACAGATACGCAGTATTTT	CASGIAGGLRTDTQYF	-	TRBD2	TRBV5-8	TRBJ2-3
TGTGCCAGCAGCGCGGCATATGGCTACACCTTC	CASSAAYGYTF	-	-	TRBV7-9	TRBJ1-2
TGTGCCAGCTCACCGAGCGGGCTGCCCTACGAGCAGTACTTC	CASSPSGLPYEQYF	-	-	TRBV18	TRBJ2-7
TGTGCCAGTAGCACGGACAGTCTTAGTGAGACCCAGTACTTC	CASSTDSLSETQYF	-	-	TRBV19	TRBJ2-5
TGCGCCAGCACACCCCCTGGGCTAGCTTACGAGCAGTACTTC	CASTPPGLAYEQYF	-	-	TRBV5-1	TRBJ2-7
TGTGCCAGCTCACCGTACCGAGCGAACACCGGGGAGCTGTTTTTT	CASSPYRANTGELFF	-	-	TRBV18	TRBJ2-2
TGTGCCAGCAGCCAAGAGTCCGGAGGGAGCAATCAGCCCCAGCATTTT	CASSQESGGSNQPQHF	few	-	TRBV4-2	TRBJ1-5
TGTGCCAGCAGTTTGTGGGGCGGCTACGAGCAGTACTTC	CASSLWGGYEQYF	-	-	TRBV27	TRBJ2-7
TGTGCCAGCTTAGGACAACTAAACACTGAAGCTTTCTTT	CASLGQLNTEAFF	-	-	TRBV19	TRBJ1-1
TGTGCCAGTAGATCTCAGGGCGGTAATGAAAAACTGTTTTTT	CASRSQGGNEKLFF	once	-	TRBV19	TRBJ1-4
TGTGCCTGGAGTCTCCGGGACAGGGAAATCGGGGAGCTGTTTTTT	CAWSLRDREIGELFF	-	TRBD1	TRBV30	TRBJ2-2
TGTGCCAGCAGCTTTCATTTCGAGGGGGCCTATGGCTACACCTTC	CASSFHFEGAYGYTF	once	TRBD1	TRBV7-3	TRBJ1-2
TGTGCCAGTAGTACAGGGTACAATGAGCAGTTCTTC	CASSTGYNEQFF	-	-	TRBV19	TRBJ2-1
TGCGCCAGCAGCCAAGTGGCAGCTGGAAACACCATATATTTT	CASSQVAAGNTIYF	-	-	TRBV4-1	TRBJ1-3
TGTGCCAGTAGTCCAGGTGAAGTTTTTGGATGGTTACCTTTGAAGGCTTTCTTT	CASSPGEVFGWLPLKAFF	-	-	TRBV19	TRBJ1-1
TGTGCCAGCAGTTACTCAATGGCAGGGGGCACAGATACGCAGTATTTT	CASSYSMAGGTDTQYF	-	-	TRBV6-6	TRBJ2-3
TGTGCCAGCAGTGCCTCGACCAGGGTCACCGGGGAGCTGTTTTTT	CASSASTRVTGELFF	-	-	TRBV28	TRBJ2-2
TGTGCCACCAGCAGCAGGTCCGTCCTCCAAGAGACCCAGTACTTC	CATSSRSVLQETQYF	-	-	TRBV15	TRBJ2-5